This is a list of T cell receptor beta chains from one sample in a study of PD-1 blockade in classical Hodgkin lymphoma. Generated by immunoSEQ multiplex PCR, the TCRdb table keeps only in-frame clones and is missing some. The data show 25,000 to 35,000 clones, with about 70% seen just once and around 3.6% held by the top ten. The sequenced sample was peripheral blood mononuclear cells (PBMCs), obtained before the fourth cycle of nivolumab. The receptor source for this set is a human donor with classical Hodgkin lymphoma. Each CDR3 is given with its conserved first and last residue. A D gene is named only where the DNA matches it firmly. Only part of the rows carry a size: once, few, many, or a class if the clone is expanded.

CDR3nt: TGTGCCAGCAGCCAACCATTGACCACAGATACGCAGTATTTT
CDR3aa: CASSQPLTTDTQYF
d_gene: -
abundance: -
v_gene: TRBV27
j_gene: TRBJ2-3

CDR3nt: TGTGCCAGCAGCCAAGGACTACAGAACACCGGGGAGCTGTTTTTT
CDR3aa: CASSQGLQNTGELFF
d_gene: -
abundance: -
v_gene: TRBV4-2
j_gene: TRBJ2-2

CDR3nt: TGTGCCAGCCACAGTCGGGGAGGCAAAAACATTCAGTACTTC
CDR3aa: CASHSRGGKNIQYF
d_gene: -
abundance: -
v_gene: TRBV28
j_gene: TRBJ2-4

CDR3nt: TGTGCCAGCAGTTTTCCCTCGAACAGGGTCGGAACCGGGGAGCTGTTTTTT
CDR3aa: CASSFPSNRVGTGELFF
d_gene: -
abundance: -
v_gene: TRBV28
j_gene: TRBJ2-2

CDR3nt: TGTGCCAGCAGTTTATCGCCCGGGTACGGCTACACCTTC
CDR3aa: CASSLSPGYGYTF
d_gene: -
abundance: -
v_gene: TRBV27
j_gene: TRBJ1-2

CDR3nt: TGTGCCAGCAGTTTATCGAACACCGGGGAGCTGTTTTTT
CDR3aa: CASSLSNTGELFF
d_gene: -
abundance: -
v_gene: TRBV27
j_gene: TRBJ2-2

CDR3nt: TGTGCCTGGGATCGGGGGTTTACCTACGAGCAGTACTTC
CDR3aa: CAWDRGFTYEQYF
d_gene: -
abundance: few
v_gene: TRBV30
j_gene: TRBJ2-7

CDR3nt: TGTGCCAGCAGCCAAGAAGACAGTGCCCTCTACGAGCAGTACTTC
CDR3aa: CASSQEDSALYEQYF
d_gene: -
abundance: -
v_gene: TRBV4-2
j_gene: TRBJ2-7

CDR3nt: TGTGCCAGCAGCTCCCCCTCTGACAGTGGCTACACCTTC
CDR3aa: CASSSPSDSGYTF
d_gene: -
abundance: few
v_gene: TRBV7-9
j_gene: TRBJ1-2

CDR3nt: TGTGCCAGCAAAAACCGGGACACCACCTACAATGAGCAGTTCTTC
CDR3aa: CASKNRDTTYNEQFF
d_gene: -
abundance: -
v_gene: TRBV6-5
j_gene: TRBJ2-1

CDR3nt: TGTGCCAGCCAACCCCCGACAGGGGGCTCCTACAATGAGCAGTTCTTC
CDR3aa: CASQPPTGGSYNEQFF
d_gene: TRBD1
abundance: -
v_gene: TRBV28
j_gene: TRBJ2-1

CDR3nt: TGTGCCAGCAGTTTATCACCCGGGGACAGGGGCCCCGGGGAGCTGTTTTTT
CDR3aa: CASSLSPGDRGPGELFF
d_gene: TRBD1
abundance: -
v_gene: TRBV28
j_gene: TRBJ2-2

CDR3nt: -
CDR3aa: CASSSSNGLQETQYF
d_gene: -
abundance: -
v_gene: TRBV27
j_gene: TRBJ2-5

CDR3nt: TGTGCCAGCAGCTTAGATCGCGCGGCTAGCACAGATACGCAGTATTTT
CDR3aa: CASSLDRAASTDTQYF
d_gene: -
abundance: -
v_gene: TRBV11-3
j_gene: TRBJ2-3

CDR3nt: TGTGCCAGCAGCTTGGGTCAGGCCCCTACTCAGCCCCAGCATTTT
CDR3aa: CASSLGQAPTQPQHF
d_gene: -
abundance: -
v_gene: TRBV5-6
j_gene: TRBJ1-5

CDR3nt: TGTGCCAGCAGCCCCTCGGGGGGGGATGGCTACACCTTC
CDR3aa: CASSPSGGDGYTF
d_gene: -
abundance: -
v_gene: TRBV7-9
j_gene: TRBJ1-2

CDR3nt: TGCGCCAGCATTCGATCGGGATTGGCGGGGCTGGAGGGAGAGGATGGCTACACCTTC
CDR3aa: CASIRSGLAGLEGEDGYTF
d_gene: -
abundance: -
v_gene: TRBV5-1
j_gene: TRBJ1-2

CDR3nt: TGTGCCAGCAGTCCCCTAGGGGCGCAACAAGAGACCCAGTACTTC
CDR3aa: CASSPLGAQQETQYF
d_gene: -
abundance: -
v_gene: TRBV9
j_gene: TRBJ2-5

CDR3nt: TGTGCCAGTAGTATAGGTGGCGAGAATGAGCAGTTCTTC
CDR3aa: CASSIGGENEQFF
d_gene: -
abundance: -
v_gene: TRBV19
j_gene: TRBJ2-1

CDR3nt: TGTGCCGGTCAGGGTAAGGGGATATTGAACGAGCAGTACTTC
CDR3aa: CAGQGKGILNEQYF
d_gene: -
abundance: -
v_gene: TRBV30
j_gene: TRBJ2-7

CDR3nt: TGTGCCACTAACGACAGGGCAGGGTACCAAGAGACCCAGTACTTC
CDR3aa: CATNDRAGYQETQYF
d_gene: TRBD1
abundance: medium-sized
v_gene: TRBV19
j_gene: TRBJ2-5

CDR3nt: TGTGCCAGCAGTTCCAACGTACAGGGCGAGCAGTACTTC
CDR3aa: CASSSNVQGEQYF
d_gene: -
abundance: -
v_gene: TRBV27
j_gene: TRBJ2-7

CDR3nt: TGCGCCAGCAGCTGGGGACAGGGGAACACTGAAGCTTTCTTT
CDR3aa: CASSWGQGNTEAFF
d_gene: TRBD1
abundance: -
v_gene: TRBV5-1
j_gene: TRBJ1-1

CDR3nt: TGTGCCAGCACCGGGGGGAATCAGCCCCAGCATTTT
CDR3aa: CASTGGNQPQHF
d_gene: -
abundance: medium-sized
v_gene: TRBV28
j_gene: TRBJ1-5

CDR3nt: TGTGCCAGCAGCTTGCCTGTGTCAGGGCGTACTGAAGCTTTCTTT
CDR3aa: CASSLPVSGRTEAFF
d_gene: -
abundance: -
v_gene: TRBV4-2
j_gene: TRBJ1-1

CDR3nt: TGTGCCAGCAGCTTTGGAACCTGGGAGCAGTACTTC
CDR3aa: CASSFGTWEQYF
d_gene: -
abundance: -
v_gene: TRBV7-2
j_gene: TRBJ2-7

CDR3nt: TGTGCCAGCAGTTTAGACAGCTCCTACAATGAGCAGTTCTTC
CDR3aa: CASSLDSSYNEQFF
d_gene: -
abundance: -
v_gene: TRBV27
j_gene: TRBJ2-1

CDR3nt: TGTGCCAGCAGTTTATCCCAACAGCGTGCCATGAACACTGAAGCTTTCTTT
CDR3aa: CASSLSQQRAMNTEAFF
d_gene: -
abundance: -
v_gene: TRBV28
j_gene: TRBJ1-1

CDR3nt: TGTGCCAGCAGCCCCGGCGTCGCGGGAGGGGCAGAGACCCAGTACTTC
CDR3aa: CASSPGVAGGAETQYF
d_gene: TRBD2
abundance: -
v_gene: TRBV7-3
j_gene: TRBJ2-5

CDR3nt: TGTGCCAGCAGCTTATGGACGGATTATGGCTACACCTTC
CDR3aa: CASSLWTDYGYTF
d_gene: -
abundance: -
v_gene: TRBV5-4
j_gene: TRBJ1-2

CDR3nt: TGTGCCACCAATACCGGAAGCGGCGGCACCGGGGAGCTGTTTTTT
CDR3aa: CATNTGSGGTGELFF
d_gene: -
abundance: few
v_gene: TRBV15
j_gene: TRBJ2-2

CDR3nt: TGTGCCAGCAGTTACAGCAGCAATCAGCCCCAGCATTTT
CDR3aa: CASSYSSNQPQHF
d_gene: -
abundance: -
v_gene: TRBV6-5
j_gene: TRBJ1-5

CDR3nt: TGTGCCAGCAGCTTAGTATCTGGCCTTAGCACAGATACGCAGTATTTT
CDR3aa: CASSLVSGLSTDTQYF
d_gene: -
abundance: -
v_gene: TRBV11-2
j_gene: TRBJ2-3

CDR3nt: TGTGCCAGCAGCTTAAGAGAGACCGGGGAGCTGTTTTTT
CDR3aa: CASSLRETGELFF
d_gene: -
abundance: -
v_gene: TRBV7-2
j_gene: TRBJ2-2

CDR3nt: TGTGCCAGCAGCCCCTCGGCAAGGGGGACTGAAGCTTTCTTT
CDR3aa: CASSPSARGTEAFF
d_gene: -
abundance: -
v_gene: TRBV5-4
j_gene: TRBJ1-1

CDR3nt: TGCGCCAGCAGTGGGACAGGGGGCAATGGTGGCTACACCTTC
CDR3aa: CASSGTGGNGGYTF
d_gene: TRBD1
abundance: -
v_gene: TRBV5-1
j_gene: TRBJ1-2

CDR3nt: TGCGCCAGCAGCGCCGGAACACAGCACCCTGAAGCTTTCTTT
CDR3aa: CASSAGTQHPEAFF
d_gene: -
abundance: -
v_gene: TRBV5-1
j_gene: TRBJ1-1

CDR3nt: TGTGCCAGCAGTATCCGCTCCTACGAGCAGTACTTC
CDR3aa: CASSIRSYEQYF
d_gene: -
abundance: -
v_gene: TRBV6-1
j_gene: TRBJ2-7

CDR3nt: TGTGCCAGCAGCTTCGGGAACACTGAAGCTTTCTTT
CDR3aa: CASSFGNTEAFF
d_gene: -
abundance: -
v_gene: TRBV7-9
j_gene: TRBJ1-1

CDR3nt: TGTGCCAGCAGCCCCGGGACTAGCGGGGGGGTCGTCCATACGCAGTATTTT
CDR3aa: CASSPGTSGGVVHTQYF
d_gene: TRBD2
abundance: -
v_gene: TRBV7-9
j_gene: TRBJ2-3

CDR3nt: TGTGCCAGCAGCCCCCTCCGGGACACTCCTCAAGAGACCCAGTACTTC
CDR3aa: CASSPLRDTPQETQYF
d_gene: -
abundance: -
v_gene: TRBV7-9
j_gene: TRBJ2-5

CDR3nt: TGTGCCAGCAGCCCGGATCAGGGAGAGGAGAACATTCAGTACTTC
CDR3aa: CASSPDQGEENIQYF
d_gene: -
abundance: -
v_gene: TRBV5-4
j_gene: TRBJ2-4

CDR3nt: TGTGCCAGCAGCGCGGACGGCGACACAGATACGCAGTATTTT
CDR3aa: CASSADGDTDTQYF
d_gene: -
abundance: -
v_gene: TRBV9
j_gene: TRBJ2-3

CDR3nt: TGTGCCAGCAGCTTAAATTTTATCTCTGAAGCTTTCTTT
CDR3aa: CASSLNFISEAFF
d_gene: -
abundance: -
v_gene: TRBV11-2
j_gene: TRBJ1-1

CDR3nt: TGTGCCAGCAGTGACGGGCTTGCAGCTTTCTTT
CDR3aa: CASSDGLAAFF
d_gene: -
abundance: -
v_gene: TRBV6-1
j_gene: TRBJ1-1

CDR3nt: TGTGCCAGCAGCAAGTGGCCTAGCGGGGGGGCCATGGAAGAGACCCAGTACTTC
CDR3aa: CASSKWPSGGAMEETQYF
d_gene: TRBD2
abundance: -
v_gene: TRBV7-6
j_gene: TRBJ2-5

CDR3nt: TGTGCCAGCAGCCCCGGGAGTAGCTCCTACGAGCAGTACTTC
CDR3aa: CASSPGSSSYEQYF
d_gene: -
abundance: few
v_gene: TRBV9
j_gene: TRBJ2-7

CDR3nt: TGCGCCAGCAGCCAAGATACCTTCTCGAACACCGGGGAGCTGTTTTTT
CDR3aa: CASSQDTFSNTGELFF
d_gene: -
abundance: once
v_gene: TRBV4-3
j_gene: TRBJ2-2

CDR3nt: TGTGCCAGCAGCGTCACGGACAGGACCCCCGAGCAGTACTTC
CDR3aa: CASSVTDRTPEQYF
d_gene: TRBD1
abundance: -
v_gene: TRBV9
j_gene: TRBJ2-7